These T cell receptor beta chains were read from a single sample in a study of blood T cells in healthy people across ages. TCRdb ran MiXCR on the 5' RACE reads and lists one entry per CDR3 protein. The sample shows roughly 800,000 distinct CDR3 sequences, roughly 24% of them seen only once. The same specimen was also included in a second study, on T cells of mothers and their children.

Sample: blood. These receptors were taken from a boy aged 5-17 years in good health. Both conserved end residues are part of each CDR3. The D gene is left open where the match is weak. Expanded clones are given a class, and other clones once, few, many or no size at all.

D | J | size | V | CDR3 | DNA
TRBD2 | TRBJ2-7 | - | TRBV28 | CASSGLAEHEQYF | TGTGCTTCCTCGGGGCTAGCGGAGCACGAGCAGTACTTC
- | TRBJ2-5 | few | TRBV9 | CASSVGPKETQYF | TGTGCCAGCAGCGTAGGACCAAAAGAGACCCAGTACTTC
TRBD2 | TRBJ2-5 | - | TRBV6-1 | CASGRATLSGGAVETQYF | TGTGCCAGCGGGCGAGCCACCCTTAGCGGGGGAGCGGTTGAGACCCAGTACTTC
TRBD2 | TRBJ2-5 | few | TRBV20-1 | CSAFTSGQETQYF | TGCAGTGCTTTCACTAGCGGCCAAGAGACCCAGTACTTC
- | TRBJ1-5 | many | TRBV18 | CASSPDLSNQPQHF | TGTGCCAGCAGCCCAGACCTTAGCAATCAGCCCCAGCATTTT
- | TRBJ1-4 | few | TRBV6-1 | CASSPGQPTPDEKLFF | TGTGCCAGCAGTCCGGGACAACCCACTCCCGATGAAAAACTGTTTTTT
TRBD1 | TRBJ1-2 | - | TRBV7-9 | CASSLGDSYYTF | TGTGCCAGCAGCTTAGGGGACAGTTACTACACCTTC
- | TRBJ1-5 | - | TRBV10-3 | CAISEGQPNQPQHF | TGTGCCATCAGTGAGGGACAGCCCAATCAGCCCCAGCATTTT
- | TRBJ2-3 | - | TRBV19 | CASRTSTWSKGDTQYF | TGTGCCAGTAGGACCTCGACTTGGTCTAAGGGAGATACGCAGTATTTT
- | TRBJ1-4 | - | TRBV7-6 | CASSFSQAANEKLFF | TGTGCCAGCAGCTTCTCTCAAGCAGCTAATGAAAAACTGTTTTTT
- | TRBJ1-1 | few | TRBV5-1 | CASSLSDNTEAFF | TGTGCCAGCAGTTTATCGGATAACACTGAAGCTTTCTTT
- | TRBJ1-6 | few | TRBV29-1 | CSDMGSPLHF | TGCAGCGATATGGGTTCACCCCTCCACTTT
- | TRBJ2-4 | - | TRBV5-1 | CASSPDSRKNIQYF | TGCGCCAGCAGCCCGGACAGTCGGAAAAACATTCAGTACTTC
TRBD1 | TRBJ1-2 | - | TRBV6-5 | CASSYQTGTGHYGYTF | TGTGCCAGCAGTTACCAAACCGGGACAGGGCACTATGGCTACACCTTC
TRBD1 | TRBJ2-7 | few | TRBV28 | CASNNGQGPYEQYF | TGTGCCAGCAATAACGGACAGGGGCCCTACGAGCAGTACTTC
- | TRBJ2-1 | - | TRBV7-2 | CASSRLFGKEQFF | TGTGCCAGCAGCAGACTCTTCGGGAAGGAGCAGTTCTTC
- | TRBJ1-1 | - | TRBV11-2 | CASSPPGSMPEAFF | TGTGCCAGCAGCCCGCCCGGCTCAATGCCAGAAGCTTTCTTT
- | TRBJ1-4 | - | TRBV20-1 | CSAREGPGARWEKLFF | TGCAGTGCTAGAGAGGGTCCGGGGGCAAGATGGGAAAAACTGTTTTTT
- | TRBJ2-3 | few | TRBV4-1 | CASSQEAREADTQYF | TGCGCCAGCAGCCAGGAGGCCAGGGAGGCAGATACGCAGTATTTT
TRBD1 | TRBJ2-5 | few | TRBV12-3/TRBV12-4 | CASTLDRGWWETQYF | TGTGCCAGCACCCTGGACAGGGGATGGTGGGAGACCCAGTACTTC
TRBD1 | TRBJ2-4 | - | TRBV30 | CAWSRSGTDGLAKNIQYF | TGTGCCTGGAGTCGCTCCGGGACAGACGGACTAGCCAAAAACATTCAGTACTTC
- | TRBJ2-7 | - | TRBV4-1 | CASSQPGGTPYEQYF | TGCGCCAGCAGCCAACCCGGGGGCACTCCCTACGAGCAGTACTTC